One and the same sample provided the 7 T cell receptor beta chains below, sequenced in a study of blood T cell repertoires in COVID-19 (dated by TCRdb to the early 2020s). The method behind the library was the immunoSEQ multiplex PCR assay. Entries here come from immuneACCESS through TCRdb and include only in-frame sequences with V and J called. Some clones fail to appear in such tables; in the studies checked, an unresolved V gene covers under half of the shortfall, and the cause of the remainder is unknown. Here the sample has over 120,000 clones; about four fifths occur a single time. The ten top clones hold more than 2.5% of the sample. The sample comprised peripheral blood. The receptors were gathered from a woman at least 80 years old with acute or convalescent COVID-19.

The J gene is TRBJ2-2, the V gene TRBV3-1 (or the pseudogene TRBV3-2), with 9 bases identical to TRBD2. V gave up 6 bases and J gave up 7 bases; unmatched junction bases: 9. From germline, CDR1 is LGHDT and CDR2 YNNKEL (reference sequence). The CDR3 covers 15 residues. Written as DNA, the CDR3 is TGTGCCAGCAGACGACCGGGACTAGCTAACGGGGAGCTGTTTTTT. Its translation: CASRRPGLANGELFF.

There are a few counts of this clone. The CDR3 DNA sequence: TGTGCCAGTAGGGGACAGGGGGCCGATCAGCCCCAGCATTTT. This translates into CASRGQGADQPQHF. The genes are TRBV19 and TRBJ1-5; 12 nucleotides match TRBD1. This CDR3 spans 14 amino acids. In germline, CDR1 is LNHDA, CDR2 SQIVND (reference sequence). V was pared by 6 bases and J by 5 bases, with 2 bases of the junction left unmatched.

This chain joins TRBV5-5 and TRBJ2-7; TRBD1 is a possible D gene (5 bases). CDR1 SGHKS and CDR2 YYEKEE come from the germline V gene (reference sequence). CDR3 length equals 14 residues. The V gene lost 0 bases and the J gene lost 6 bases, with 13 bases spanning the gap. The CDR3 sequence: CASSLGAQGLEQYF. The DNA for the CDR3 is TGTGCCAGCAGCTTGGGAGCGCAGGGCCTCGAGCAGTACTTC.

The V and J genes are TRBV4-2 and TRBJ1-3; TRBD1 matches 7 bases. The junction had 3 bases not matched to a gene; V was cut back by 2 bases and J by 2 bases. The CDR3 totals 15 residues. Germline-derived CDR1 and CDR2 are LGHNA and YNFKEQ. This CDR3 is CASSQPTGTGNTIYF. The DNA for the CDR3 is TGTGCCAGCAGCCAACCGACAGGGACTGGAAACACCATATATTTT.

This clone was counted once. The chain employs TRBV2 and TRBJ1-3; a possible D gene is TRBD1 (6 bases). V dropped 8 bases and J dropped 4 bases, with 9 bases sitting between them. This CDR3 is built from 12 residues. The germline CDR1 and CDR2 sequences are SNHLY and FYNNEI. The CDR3 DNA follows: TGTGCCAGCGGGGGGGCCGGAAACACCATATATTTT. This encodes CASGGAGNTIYF.

The chain is built from TRBV5-1 and TRBJ1-1; tentative D call: TRBD1 (6 bases). V was cut by 0 bases and J by 4 bases, with 13 bases left in between. Germline assignment: CDR1 SGHRS and CDR2 YFSETQ. CDR3 length equals 15 residues. CDR3 residues: CASSLGAGATTEAFF. CDR3 nucleotides: TGCGCCAGCAGCTTGGGAGCGGGGGCGACCACTGAAGCTTTCTTT.

This chain uses TRBV7-9 with TRBJ1-2; TRBD1 aligns across 9 bases. CDR3 length: 15 residues. Germline loops: CDR1 SEHNR, CDR2 FQNEAQ (reference sequence). Losses at the gene ends were 6 bases for V and 2 bases for J; bases not matched to a gene: 7. The CDR3 nucleotides read TGTGCCAGCAGTCTCGACAGGGGGAGAAACTATGGCTACACCTTC. Translating it yields CASSLDRGRNYGYTF.